This TCR beta chain appears in the sequencing data of a study of blood T cell repertoires in COVID-19. Background on the study: From the United States, Italy and Spain came samples of acute and convalescent COVID-19.

Per the authors' pipeline: Reference gene primer amplification yielded estimated nucleated cell counts. The data were produced by immunoSEQ multiplex PCR, yet TCRdb's version contains in-frame clones alone and is incomplete. That table supplies the V and J calls and clone size; D and trimming were determined from the DNA. Among over 150,000 clones, 88% were seen once, and the ten largest hold about 9.4%. Recruits, aged about 18 to 100 years, lived in about two dozen US areas. With 1 base clipped from V and 0 bases from J, the junction kept 9 bases outside the gene matches. Per germline, CDR1 SGHDT and CDR2 YYEEEE. The CDR3 consists of 17 residues.

The chain joins TRBV5-6 to TRBJ2-7; 8 bases fit TRBD1. The source is a woman between 18 and 29 years old who had recovered from COVID-19. The sequencing sample was made of PBMCs or T cells enriched from blood (not recorded which). This CDR3 reads CASSLYVSGQASYEQYF. The CDR3 DNA is TGTGCCAGCAGCTTGTATGTTTCGGGACAGGCCTCCTACGAGCAGTACTTC.